Listed here are 4 T cell receptor beta chains from one sample, sequenced in a study of regulatory T cells in long-lasting Graves disease listed by TCRdb under 2021. Taken with the paper, the label for time point translates to: newly diagnosed GD, antithyroid drugs for less than 3 months. For both TCR sequencing and RNA sequencing, RNA was extracted from PBMCs using TRIzol. Libraries were prepared through multiplex PCR. The run used an Illumina HiSeq 4000. iRepertoire HTBI primers and Arm-PCR amplification of CDR3 regions were used to construct TCR beta libraries. The public reads were quality trimmed at Q25 with fastp and then assembled into clones with MiXCR by TCRdb, keeping productive beta chains. CDR3 protein duplicates are merged, each entry listing the most common genes and DNA. The sample table shows about 400,000 distinct CDR3 sequences, and about 14% are seen once. About a fifth of the sample comes from the top ten.

The starting material was peripheral blood mononuclear cells (PBMCs), obtained at new diagnosis, from a patient treated with antithyroid drugs. These receptors all stem from a female donor with Graves disease.

This clonotype has at least ten counts. Germline is not matched at one junction end, which may reflect a read error. The V call is TRBV5-1, the J call TRBJ1-2; D unresolved. Germline assignment: CDR1 SGHRS and CDR2 YFSETQ. The CDR3 is 13 amino acids. The CDR3 nucleotides read TGTGCCAGCAGCTTGGCCCGGGATTATGGCTACACCTTC. It translates to CASSLARDYGYTF.

This clonotype was seen only a few times. The CDR3 reads CASSPPDSLRELFF. Written as DNA, the CDR3 is TGTGCCAGCAGCCCACCGGACAGTTTACGGGAGCTGTTTTTT. The V gene is TRBV3-1, the J gene TRBJ2-2; possible D gene TRBD1, 6 bases. The germline V gene has CDR1 LGHDT and CDR2 YNNKEL (reference sequence). V lost 4 bases and J lost 9, with 15 bases in between. The CDR3 sequence is 14 residues long.

The sample holds a few counts of this clonotype. One end of the junction fails to match germline, which may point to a read error. V gene TRBV12-3 or TRBV12-4 combines with J gene TRBJ1-5; D gene uncertain. CDR3 size: 11 residues. The CDR3 DNA reads TGTGTCAGCAGTCTAAATCAGCCCCAGCATTTT. Its translation is CVSSLNQPQHF.

This clonotype was observed a handful of times. The CDR3 protein is CASSTGTLGGEQFF. The CDR3 DNA is TGTGCCAGCAGCACAGGGACCCTAGGTGGCGAGCAGTTCTTC. The rearrangement links TRBV13 to TRBJ2-1; D may be TRBD1 (6 bases). This CDR3 spans 14 amino acids. V gave up 5 bases and J gave up 10 bases, with 18 bases separating them. Germline V gene lookup returns CDR1 PRHDT and CDR2 FYEKMQ (reference sequence).